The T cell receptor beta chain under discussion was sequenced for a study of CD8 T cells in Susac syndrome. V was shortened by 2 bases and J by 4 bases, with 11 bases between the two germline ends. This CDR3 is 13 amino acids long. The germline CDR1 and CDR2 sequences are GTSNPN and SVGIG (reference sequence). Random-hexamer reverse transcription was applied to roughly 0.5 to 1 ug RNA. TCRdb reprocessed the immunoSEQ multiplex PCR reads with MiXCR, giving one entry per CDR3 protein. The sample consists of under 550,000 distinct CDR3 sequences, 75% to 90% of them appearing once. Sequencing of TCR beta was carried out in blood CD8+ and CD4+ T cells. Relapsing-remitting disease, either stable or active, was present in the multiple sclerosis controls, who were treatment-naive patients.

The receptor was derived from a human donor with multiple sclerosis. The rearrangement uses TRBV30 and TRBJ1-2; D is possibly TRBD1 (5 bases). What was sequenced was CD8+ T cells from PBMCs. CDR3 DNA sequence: TGTGCCTGGAGTTCGGGGGGTGTCTATGGCTACACCTTC. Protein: CAWSSGGVYGYTF.